This section outlines one T cell receptor (beta chain) sequence together with its context. This record belongs to a study of technical replicates of blood from four donors. Profiling relied on immunoSEQ multiplex PCR, and the TCRdb table lists in-frame clones only, not all of them. The sample has around 76,000 clones; over 80% are singletons. Sequenced input: T cells isolated from PBMCs. The TCR originated in a human donor in good health.

This CDR3 reads CASSETPNTEAFF. CDR3 bases: TGCGCCAGCAGCGAGACACCGAACACTGAAGCTTTCTTT. The V call is TRBV5-1, the J call TRBJ1-1; D uncertain. The germline V gene encodes CDR1 SGHRS and CDR2 YFSETQ. Trimming shortened V by 4 bases and J by 1 base, and 8 bases separated the two germline ends. The CDR3 consists of 13 residues.